The 18 T cell receptor beta chains in this list originate from one sample, sequenced in a study of blood T cell repertoires in COVID-19. Sequenced by immunoSEQ multiplex PCR; TCRdb stores in-frame clones only, minus some. The sample carries more than 250,000 clones, 88% recorded once. The source material was peripheral blood. Source of these receptors: a human donor in a cohort sampled during active COVID-19.

This chain links TRBV15 with TRBJ2-7; D may be TRBD1 (6 bases). This CDR3 spans 15 amino acids. Germline CDR1 LNHNV, CDR2 YYDKDF (reference sequence). V lost 1 base and J lost 5, with 15 bases in between. The CDR3 nucleotides are TGTGCCACCAGCAGAGTCAGTAAGGGGGACCACGAGCAGTACTTC. It encodes CATSRVSKGDHEQYF.

The J gene is TRBJ1-3, the V gene TRBV6-6, with a tentative D call TRBD1 (5 bases). The CDR3 is 15 amino acids. V lost 5 bases and J 6 bases, leaving 17 bases between the germline ends. Germline-derived CDR1 and CDR2 are MNHNY and SVGAGI (reference sequence). CDR3 protein: CASSPSGGGTNTIYF. In DNA, the CDR3 is TGTGCCAGCAGTCCAAGTGGGGGGGGGACAAACACCATATATTTT.

The rearrangement joins TRBV5-1 to TRBJ1-1; no clear D. Germline V gene sequence: CDR1 SGHRS, CDR2 YFSETQ. This CDR3 region has 16 residues. Trimming left V 3 bases short and J 0 bases short, with 15 bases between. The CDR3 is CASSSLREGVNTEAFF. In DNA form, the CDR3 reads TGCGCCAGCAGCTCTTTAAGGGAGGGCGTGAACACTGAAGCTTTCTTT. Variable domain in full (rest from reference TRBV5-1 and TRBJ1-1): KAGVTQTPRYLIKTRGQQVTLSCSPISGHRSVSWYQQTPGQGLQFLFEYFSETQRNKGNFPGRFSGRQFSNSRSEMNVSTLELGDSALYLCASSSLREGVNTEAFFGQGTRLTVV.

The V call is TRBV5-1, the J call TRBJ2-3; unclear D gene. V was clipped by 3 bases and J by 1 base, with 12 bases between them. From germline, CDR1 is SGHRS and CDR2 YFSETQ. The CDR3 is 15 amino acids. This CDR3 reads CASSSGSPGTDTQYF. The CDR3 bases are TGCGCCAGCAGCTCCGGGTCCCCGGGCACAGATACGCAGTATTTT.

This chain links TRBV7-5 with TRBJ1-2; TRBD1 is the table's D call, not checked against the DNA. TRBV7-5 is a documented pseudogene. The CDR3 totals 16 residues. The chain's CDR3 is CARSLARGQGDYGYTF. The CDR3 DNA reads TGTGCCAGAAGCTTAGCTCGAGGACAGGGGGACTATGGCTACACCTTC.

CDR3 loop: CAIRGRDFGSPLHF. DNA for the CDR3: TGTGCCATCAGGGGGAGGGACTTCGGTTCACCCCTCCACTTT. The gene calls are TRBV10-3 and TRBJ1-6, with D possibly being TRBD1 (5 bases). This CDR3 comprises 14 residues. V shed 6 bases and J shed 9 bases, with 15 bases lying between them. Germline-derived CDR1 and CDR2 are ENHRY and SYGVKD.

The rearrangement uses TRBV6-6 and TRBJ2-5, with 11 bases fitting TRBD1. The CDR3 length is 15 residues. The V segment lost 5 bases and the J segment 3 bases; nucleotides outside the gene matches: 5. Germline V CDR1 and CDR2: MNHNY, SVGAGI (reference sequence). The CDR3 is CASSLGTGGEETQYF. In nucleotides, the CDR3 is TGTGCCAGCAGTCTAGGGACAGGGGGGGAAGAGACCCAGTACTTC.

The chain is built from TRBV5-4 and TRBJ2-7; 11 nucleotides align to TRBD2. Germline V gene sequence: CDR1 SGHNT, CDR2 YYREEE (reference sequence). The V gene end was trimmed by 4 bases and the J gene end by 2 bases; junction bases not matched to a gene: 11. The CDR3 covers 17 residues. CDR3 in DNA: TGTGCCAGCAGCGGGACCGGGACTAGCGGTTTAACCTACGAGCAGTACTTC. Protein: CASSGTGTSGLTYEQYF.

J is TRBJ2-3 and V is TRBV7-9, with 7 positions matching TRBD2. J gave up 6 bases and V 5 bases, and 11 bases lay outside the gene matches. The CDR3 loop spans 15 amino acids. Germline V gene lookup returns CDR1 SEHNR and CDR2 FQNEAQ (reference sequence). The chain's CDR3 is CASSPGLGRADTQYF. CDR3 DNA sequence: TGTGCCAGCAGCCCCGGACTAGGTAGGGCGGATACGCAGTATTTT.

The chain links TRBV28 to TRBJ2-7, with 15 positions matching TRBD2. Germline V gene sequence: CDR1 MDHEN, CDR2 SYDVKM. V gave up 7 bases and J gave up 4 bases; unmatched junction bases: 8. The CDR3 has 16 amino acids. The CDR3 spells CASTSGTSGRMYEQYF. CDR3 nucleotide sequence: TGTGCCAGCACCTCCGGGACTAGCGGGAGGATGTACGAGCAGTACTTC.

This clone was counted only a few times. Different DNA sequences within this sample yield the same CDR3. V usage is TRBV6-5 and J usage is TRBJ1-1, with D perhaps TRBD1 (6 bases). CDR1 MNHEY and CDR2 SVGAGI come from the germline V gene. The CDR3 runs to 14 residues. V lost 4 bases to trimming and J lost 1 base, with 10 bases between them. CDR3 sequence: CASSFLQGNTEAFF. CDR3 coding DNA: TGTGCCAGCAGTTTCCTACAGGGGAACACTGAAGCTTTCTTT.

This chain links TRBV4-3 with TRBJ2-7, with a possible D match to TRBD1 (6 bases). The V and J ends lost 0 bases and 2 bases respectively, with 11 bases between them. Germline CDR1 LGHNA, CDR2 YSLEER. The CDR3 sequence is 15 residues long. In DNA, the CDR3 is TGCGCCAGCAGCCAAGAATATTCAGGGGCCTACGAGCAGTACTTC. Translated, it gives CASSQEYSGAYEQYF.

The rearrangement joins TRBV2 to TRBJ2-1, with no clear D. CDR1 is SNHLY, CDR2 FYNNEI, per germline. Trimming pared 7 bases from V and 4 bases from J, leaving 14 bases between. This CDR3 is built from 14 residues. The CDR3 protein is CASMAIALYNEQFF. The CDR3 DNA follows: TGTGCCAGCATGGCGATAGCCCTATACAATGAGCAGTTCTTC.

The rearrangement uses TRBV15 and TRBJ2-5, with a tentative D call TRBD2 (5 bases). Trimming left V 3 bases short and J 4 bases short, with 15 bases between. This CDR3 contains 15 residues. Germline V gives CDR1 LNHNV, CDR2 YYDKDF (reference sequence). CDR3 DNA sequence: TGTGCCACCAGCAGCGGACTTGGTCTCGCAGAGACCCAGTACTTC. Amino acid sequence: CATSSGLGLAETQYF.

This clone showed up just once. V is TRBV2 and J is TRBJ1-1; D unresolved. CDR1 is SNHLY, CDR2 FYNNEI, per germline. The CDR3 is made up of 8 amino acids. The CDR3 loop is CVSAEAFF. The CDR3 region has the DNA TGTGTATCCGCTGAAGCTTTCTTT.

V is TRBV19 and J is TRBJ2-7; 8 bases agree with TRBD2. CDR1 and CDR2 from the germline V gene are LNHDA and SQIVND (reference sequence). This CDR3 spans 15 amino acids. J lost 2 bases, V lost 6 bases, and 9 bases had no gene match. This chain's CDR3 is CASSLTSGPAYEQYF. CDR3 nucleotide sequence: TGTGCCAGTAGCCTTACTAGCGGTCCGGCCTACGAGCAGTACTTC.

V is TRBV6-6 and J is TRBJ2-7; D is unclear. Trimming removed 6 bases at V and 0 bases at J, with 18 bases between. Germline V CDR1 and CDR2: MNHNY, SVGAGI (reference sequence). The CDR3 consists of 16 residues. The CDR3 sequence: CASSSLPGPSSYEQYF. DNA of the CDR3: TGTGCCAGCAGCTCCCTCCCGGGTCCCAGCTCCTACGAGCAGTACTTC.

This clone has just a few counts. This chain links TRBV7-2 with TRBJ1-1; unclear D gene. The germline V gene has CDR1 SGHTA and CDR2 FQGNSA. CDR3 length equals 14 residues. The ends were cut back, 1 base at V and 1 base at J, with 7 bases in the middle. The CDR3 DNA sequence: TGTGCCAGCAGCTTAGTCGGGGAGAACACTGAAGCTTTCTTT. Amino acid sequence: CASSLVGENTEAFF.